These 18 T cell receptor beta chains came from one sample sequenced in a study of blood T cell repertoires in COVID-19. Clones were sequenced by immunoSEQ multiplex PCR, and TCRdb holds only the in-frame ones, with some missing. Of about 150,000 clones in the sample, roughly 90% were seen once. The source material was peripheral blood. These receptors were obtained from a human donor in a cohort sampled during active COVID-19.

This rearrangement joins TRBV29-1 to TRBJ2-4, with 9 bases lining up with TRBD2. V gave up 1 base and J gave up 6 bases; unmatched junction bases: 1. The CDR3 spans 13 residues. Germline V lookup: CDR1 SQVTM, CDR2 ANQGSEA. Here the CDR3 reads CSVEGRGGNIQYF. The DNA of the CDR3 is TGCAGCGTTGAAGGGCGGGGGGGAAACATTCAGTACTTC.

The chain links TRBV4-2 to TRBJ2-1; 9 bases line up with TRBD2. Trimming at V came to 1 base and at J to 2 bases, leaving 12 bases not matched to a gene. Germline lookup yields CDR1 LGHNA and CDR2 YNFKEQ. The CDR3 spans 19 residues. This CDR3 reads CASSQALDSGSITYNEQFF. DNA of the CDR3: TGTGCCAGCAGCCAAGCCTTGGATAGCGGGAGTATCACCTACAATGAGCAGTTCTTC.

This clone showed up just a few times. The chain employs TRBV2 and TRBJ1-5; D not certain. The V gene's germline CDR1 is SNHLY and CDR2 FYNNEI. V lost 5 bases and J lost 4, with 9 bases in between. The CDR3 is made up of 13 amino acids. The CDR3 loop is CASSPDTNQPQHF. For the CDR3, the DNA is TGTGCCAGCAGTCCCGACACAAATCAGCCCCAGCATTTT. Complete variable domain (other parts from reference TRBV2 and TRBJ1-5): EPEVTQTPSHQVTQMGQEVILRCVPISNHLYFYWYRQILGQKVEFLVSFYNNEISEKSEIFDDQFSVERPDGSNFTLKIRSTKLEDSAMYFCASSPDTNQPQHFGDGTRLSIL.

CDR3 region: CASSHSIELNTGELFF. Here the CDR3 DNA reads TGCGCCAGCAGCCATTCCATAGAGCTGAACACCGGGGAGCTGTTTTTT. V is TRBV4-3 and J is TRBJ2-2; D is unclear. CDR1 is LGHNA, CDR2 YSLEER, per germline. V was pared by 3 bases and J by 1 base, with 12 bases between. This CDR3 has 16 amino acids.

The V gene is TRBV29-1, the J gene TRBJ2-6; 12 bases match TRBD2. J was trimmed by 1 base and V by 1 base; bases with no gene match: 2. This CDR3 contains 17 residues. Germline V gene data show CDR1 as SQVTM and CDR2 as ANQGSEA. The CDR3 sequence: CSVEGLAGASGANVLTF. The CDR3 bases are TGCAGCGTTGAAGGACTAGCGGGAGCTTCTGGGGCCAACGTCCTGACTTTC.

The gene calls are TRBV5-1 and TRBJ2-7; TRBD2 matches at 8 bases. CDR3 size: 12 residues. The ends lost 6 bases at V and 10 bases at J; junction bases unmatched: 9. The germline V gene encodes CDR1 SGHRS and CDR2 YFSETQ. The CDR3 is CASTGGSGSQYF. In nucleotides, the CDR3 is TGCGCCAGCACCGGAGGAAGCGGGAGTCAGTACTTC.

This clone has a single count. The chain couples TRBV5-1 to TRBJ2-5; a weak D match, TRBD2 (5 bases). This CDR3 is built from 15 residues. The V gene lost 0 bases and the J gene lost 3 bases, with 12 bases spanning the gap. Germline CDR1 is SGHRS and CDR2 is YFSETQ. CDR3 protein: CASSLGPVREETQYF. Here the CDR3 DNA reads TGCGCCAGCAGCTTGGGACCGGTGCGGGAAGAGACCCAGTACTTC.

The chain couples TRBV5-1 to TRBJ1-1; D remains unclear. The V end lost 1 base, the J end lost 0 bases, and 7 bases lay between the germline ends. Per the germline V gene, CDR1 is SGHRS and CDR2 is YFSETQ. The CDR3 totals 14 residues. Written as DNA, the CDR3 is TGCGCCAGCAGCTTGCAGATTATGAACACTGAAGCTTTCTTT. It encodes CASSLQIMNTEAFF. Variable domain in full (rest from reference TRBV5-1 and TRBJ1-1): KAGVTQTPRYLIKTRGQQVTLSCSPISGHRSVSWYQQTPGQGLQFLFEYFSETQRNKGNFPGRFSGRQFSNSRSEMNVSTLELGDSALYLCASSLQIMNTEAFFGQGTRLTVV.

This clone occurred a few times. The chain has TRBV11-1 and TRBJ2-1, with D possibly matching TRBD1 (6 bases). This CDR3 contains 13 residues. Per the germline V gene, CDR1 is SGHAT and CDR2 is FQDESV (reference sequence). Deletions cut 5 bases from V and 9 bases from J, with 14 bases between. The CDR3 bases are TGTGCCAGCAGCCCAGGGGACGGCTTTGAGCAGTTCTTC. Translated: CASSPGDGFEQFF.

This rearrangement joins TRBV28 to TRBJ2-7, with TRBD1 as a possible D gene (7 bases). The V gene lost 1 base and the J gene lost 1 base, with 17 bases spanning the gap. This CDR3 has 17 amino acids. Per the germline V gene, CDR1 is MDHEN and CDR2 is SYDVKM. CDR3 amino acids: CASSLSGRAGQSYEQYF. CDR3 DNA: TGTGCCAGCAGTTTATCTGGGCGCGCGGGACAGTCCTACGAGCAGTACTTC.

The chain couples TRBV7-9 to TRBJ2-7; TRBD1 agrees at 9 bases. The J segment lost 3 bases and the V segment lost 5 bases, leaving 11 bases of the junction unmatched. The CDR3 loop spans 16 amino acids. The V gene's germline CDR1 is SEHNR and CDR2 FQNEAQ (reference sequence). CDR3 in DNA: TGTGCCAGCAGCCTAAAACCCGGGACAGGGATCTACGAGCAGTACTTC. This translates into CASSLKPGTGIYEQYF.

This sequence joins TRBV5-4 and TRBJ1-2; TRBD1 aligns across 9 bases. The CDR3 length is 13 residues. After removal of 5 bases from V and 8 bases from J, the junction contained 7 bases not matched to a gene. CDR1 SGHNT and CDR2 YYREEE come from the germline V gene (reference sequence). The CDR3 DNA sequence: TGTGCCAGCAGGGACAGGGGATCGGTCGGCTACACCTTC. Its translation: CASRDRGSVGYTF.

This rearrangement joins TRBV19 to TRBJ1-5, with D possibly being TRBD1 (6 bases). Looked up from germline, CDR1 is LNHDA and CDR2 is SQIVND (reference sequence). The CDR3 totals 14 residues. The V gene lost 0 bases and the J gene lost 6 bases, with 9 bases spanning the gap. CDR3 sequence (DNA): TGTGCCAGTAGTATAGATAGGACAGTTCAGCCCCAGCATTTT. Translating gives CASSIDRTVQPQHF.

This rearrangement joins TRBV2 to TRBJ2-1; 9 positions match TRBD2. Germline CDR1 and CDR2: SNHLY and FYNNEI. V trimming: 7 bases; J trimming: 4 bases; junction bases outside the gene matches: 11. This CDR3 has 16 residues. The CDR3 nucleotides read TGTGCCAGCAAACGGGGGGTAGCGGGAGATTACAATGAGCAGTTCTTC. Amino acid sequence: CASKRGVAGDYNEQFF.

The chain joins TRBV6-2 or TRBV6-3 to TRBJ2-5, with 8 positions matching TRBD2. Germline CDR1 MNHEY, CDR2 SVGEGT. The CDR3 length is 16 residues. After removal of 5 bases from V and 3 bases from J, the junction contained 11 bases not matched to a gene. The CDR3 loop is CASSRPRSGGKETQYF. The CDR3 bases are TGTGCCAGCAGTCGCCCCCGGAGCGGGGGAAAAGAGACCCAGTACTTC.

DNA for the CDR3: TGTGCCAGCAGTACATCCGGGACAGGAACATATGGCTACACCTTC. Translation: CASSTSGTGTYGYTF. The chain employs TRBV28 and TRBJ1-2; 8 bases are a match to TRBD1. The germline V gene encodes CDR1 MDHEN and CDR2 SYDVKM. V lost 5 bases to trimming and J lost 5 bases; unmatched junction nucleotides: 10. CDR3 length equals 15 residues.

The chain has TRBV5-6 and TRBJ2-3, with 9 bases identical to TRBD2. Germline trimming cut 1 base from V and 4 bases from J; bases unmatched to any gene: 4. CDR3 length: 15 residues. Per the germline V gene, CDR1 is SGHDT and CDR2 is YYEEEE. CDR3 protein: CASSLLAGGSDTQYF. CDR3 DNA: TGTGCCAGCAGCTTGTTGGCGGGGGGGTCAGATACGCAGTATTTT.

The CDR3 DNA follows: TGTGCCAGCAGCTTCTCTGCGGGGGATGACAATGAGCAGTTCTTC. Protein: CASSFSAGDDNEQFF. This rearrangement joins TRBV5-5 to TRBJ2-1, with 7 bases identical to TRBD2. Per the germline V gene, CDR1 is SGHKS and CDR2 is YYEKEE (reference sequence). V gave up 2 bases and J gave up 5 bases; unmatched junction bases: 7. The CDR3 runs to 15 residues.